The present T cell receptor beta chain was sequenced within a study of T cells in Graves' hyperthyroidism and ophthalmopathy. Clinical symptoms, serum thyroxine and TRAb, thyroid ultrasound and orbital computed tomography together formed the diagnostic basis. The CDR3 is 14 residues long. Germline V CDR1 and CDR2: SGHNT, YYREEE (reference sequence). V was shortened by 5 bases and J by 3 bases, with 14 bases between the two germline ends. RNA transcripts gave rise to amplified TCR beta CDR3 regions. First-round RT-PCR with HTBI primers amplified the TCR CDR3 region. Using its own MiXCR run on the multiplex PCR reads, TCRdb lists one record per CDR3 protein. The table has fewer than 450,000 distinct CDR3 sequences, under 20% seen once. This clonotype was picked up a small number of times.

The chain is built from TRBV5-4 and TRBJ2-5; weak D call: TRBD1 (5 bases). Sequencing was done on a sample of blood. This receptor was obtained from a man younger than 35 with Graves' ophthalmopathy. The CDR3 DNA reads TGTGCCAGCAGTTTAGGTGGCAGGGAAGAGACCCAGTACTTC. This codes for CASSLGGREETQYF.